The rows below give T cell receptor beta chains drawn from one sample of a study of T cells in narcolepsy. The method was immunoSEQ multiplex PCR; TCRdb's version includes in-frame clones alone and lacks a portion of them. Of more than 30,000 clones listed, roughly 83% are singletons. The specimen was CD45RA- memory CD4+ T cells from PBMCs. The receptors were sampled from a human donor with narcolepsy. Both conserved end residues are part of each CDR3. A D gene is named only where the DNA matches it firmly. Where a row states a size, it is once, few, many or the class of an expanded clone; other rows omit it.

D gene | J gene | clone size | V gene | CDR3 protein | CDR3 DNA
. | TRBJ1-2 | . | TRBV4-3 | CASSQDPSVPYGYTF | TGCGCCAGCAGCCAAGATCCGTCCGTTCCGTATGGCTACACCTTC
. | TRBJ2-3 | . | TRBV12-5 | CASGTGPPGKDTQYF | TGTGCTAGTGGTACGGGGCCCCCGGGGAAAGATACGCAGTATTTT
. | TRBJ1-1 | few | TRBV5-1 | CASSASGARAISEAFF | TGCGCCAGCAGCGCCAGCGGGGCCAGGGCAATCAGTGAAGCTTTCTTT
. | TRBJ1-1 | few | TRBV7-9 | CASSQRGGTEAFF | TGTGCCAGCAGCCAACGAGGGGGCACTGAAGCTTTCTTT
. | TRBJ1-1 | . | TRBV5-5 | CASSLEQGFTEAFF | TGTGCCAGCAGCTTGGAACAGGGATTCACTGAAGCTTTCTTT
. | TRBJ2-5 | once | TRBV11-2 | CASSLAAETQYF | TGTGCCAGCAGCTTAGCGGCCGAGACCCAGTACTTC
. | TRBJ1-5 | . | TRBV21-1 | CASSKVRGGIQPQHF | TGTGCCAGCAGCAAAGTCAGGGGCGGGATTCAGCCCCAGCATTTT
. | TRBJ2-7 | . | TRBV25-1 | CASSDRQSSYEQYF | TGTGCCAGCAGTGACCGCCAGAGCTCCTACGAGCAGTACTTC
TRBD1 | TRBJ2-2 | . | TRBV10-3 | CAIKNRGSNTGELFF | TGTGCCATCAAAAACAGGGGGAGTAACACCGGGGAGCTGTTTTTT
TRBD2 | TRBJ2-1 | . | TRBV5-4 | CASTPHGGNEQFF | TGTGCCAGCACCCCGCACGGGGGGAACGAGCAGTTCTTC
TRBD1 | TRBJ1-2 | . | TRBV29-1 | CSVAEQGIGGYTF | TGCAGCGTTGCTGAACAGGGGATTGGTGGCTACACCTTC
. | TRBJ2-5 | . | TRBV4-3 | CASSQDRETQYF | TGCGCCAGCAGCCAAGATCGGGAGACCCAGTACTTC
. | TRBJ2-3 | . | TRBV19 | CASSRSTDTQYF | TGTGCCAGTAGTCGGAGCACAGATACGCAGTATTTT
. | TRBJ2-7 | . | TRBV2 | CASRVSRQTTGEQYF | TGTGCCAGCAGAGTATCTCGGCAGACCACTGGCGAGCAGTACTTC
TRBD2 | TRBJ2-7 | . | TRBV6-1 | CASRPGLAGVYEQYF | TGTGCCAGCAGACCCGGACTAGCGGGAGTCTACGAGCAGTACTTC
TRBD1 | TRBJ2-5 | once | TRBV4-2 | CASSQGSTFADRGGEETQYF | TGTGCCAGCAGCCAAGGGAGTACATTCGCCGACAGGGGTGGGGAAGAGACCCAGTACTTC
. | TRBJ2-7 | few | TRBV6-6 | CASSYSEFQYEQYF | TGTGCCAGCAGTTACTCGGAGTTCCAATACGAGCAGTACTTC
TRBD1 | TRBJ2-5 | . | TRBV5-1 | CASRGARGPQETQYF | TGCGCCAGCAGAGGGGCTAGGGGGCCCCAAGAGACCCAGTACTTC
. | TRBJ1-3 | . | TRBV13 | CASSLGNTIYF | TGTGCCAGCAGCTTAGGAAACACCATATATTTT
TRBD2 | TRBJ2-2 | . | TRBV6-5 | CASSLRLAATGELFF | TGTGCCAGCAGTTTAAGGCTAGCGGCCACCGGGGAGCTGTTTTTT
. | TRBJ2-1 | . | TRBV14 | CASSQDRESSYNEQFF | TGTGCCAGCAGCCAAGATAGGGAGTCTTCCTACAATGAGCAGTTCTTC
TRBD2 | TRBJ2-7 | . | TRBV7-8 | CASSLSGRAYEQYF | TGTGCCAGCAGCTTAAGCGGGAGGGCCTACGAGCAGTACTTC